This T cell receptor (beta chain) was observed in a study of shared clonotypes between healthy human individuals (TCRdb year 2020). For the study in its entirety: A couple of women and three men aged 18 to 49 years were included in the cohort. For each donor, CD4 naive and CD4 memory were each run on three plates, CD8 naive on two plates, and CD8 memory on one plate. Blood TCR repertoires of 5 or 6 healthy adults were deeply sequenced to estimate repertoire size and the extent of clonotype sharing between individuals. To increase sequencing depth and limit assay-specific biases, TCR repertoire library preparation and sequencing were carried out by different laboratories using diverse techniques. Leukapheresis yielded between about 0.8 and 8.9 billion PBMCs per donor.

Using the deep immunoSEQ assay, multiplex PCR amplified TCR CDR3 regions from genomic DNA. Extracted genomic DNA from each cell subset was spread evenly across all wells of several immunoSEQ 96-well plates, with each plate serving as a replicate. For sorted subsets, around 0.2 ug genomic DNA, equal to approximately 30,000 T cell genomes, was loaded into each replicate PCR. Purified libraries were measured with a Qubit 3.0 fluorometer, size-checked on a Bioanalyzer 2100, and measured again with the KAPA Library Quantification kit. Every immunoSEQ 96-well plate was sequenced on a separate single-read 150-cycle Illumina NextSeq 550 flow cell. Per the authors' processing: Because the immunoSEQ output held only junctional sequences and lacked quality scores, the filtering could not match the filtering applied to full-length reads. To assign V/J genes and CDR3, sequences were annotated against IMGT germline references using PyIR, a Python wrapper for IgBLAST v1.9. Reads were removed for weak V/J assignments (E-value above 1e-6), missing CDR3, stop codons, out-of-frame junctions, or ambiguous translated residues. A V3J clonotype was defined by an identical inferred V gene, J gene, and CDR3 amino acid sequence. To compute the percentage overlap between repertoires, the number of shared unique clonotypes was divided by the size of the smaller repertoire. Repertoire richness was assessed with RTK rarefaction, the Chao1 estimator, and Recon v2.1 estimates of unobserved clonotypes. OLGA was used to compute generation probabilities for all TCRbeta clonotypes that the gDNA method yielded from a handful of donors. What TCRdb holds here is the immuneACCESS table cut down to in-frame rearrangements. Part of the clones is not present; checked against another copy, under half of the missing clones reflect an unresolved V gene, and the others are unexplained. V and J calls and clone size are those listed in that table; D and trimming were worked out from the DNA. The sample table contains around 2,000,000 clones; only one count was recorded for roughly 95% of them. Around 1.1% of the sample is held by the ten biggest clonotypes.

Study-wide findings and limitations: Compared with non-shared clonotypes, the clonotypes found in all four sorted-subset donors had higher generation probabilities. Incomplete sequencing was indicated by rarefaction of sorted-subset datasets, despite the large sequencing depth. Pairwise subsampling indicated that sequencing depth was expected to affect the degree of clonotype sharing among donors. Only blood was sampled, and tissue TCR repertoires likely differ from those in blood. Larger estimated clonotype richness was generally found for naive subsets than for memory subsets. Across several donors, approximately 4.6% of naive CD4, more than 3% of naive CD8, around 2.1% of memory CD4, and roughly 0.41% of memory CD8 clonotypes were shared. The small number of donors limited the genetic and exposure-history diversity represented.

The germline V gene encodes CDR1 MNHEY and CDR2 SMNVEV (reference sequence). There are 12 amino acids in the CDR3, from cysteine to phenylalanine inclusive. The kept DNA is CDR3 alone, 36 bases in frame from the first base. Germline trimming: 8 bases from V, 7 bases from J; junction bases outside gene matches: 0. Details on this clone: It has no known antigen specificity. Per-base quality was not reported, and no clone a single base away is much larger than it. Within the sample, other DNA sequences also encode this same CDR3.

CD8 naive samples were CD45RO-negative cells positively selected for CCR7, giving a CD45RA+CCR7+ population that excluded TemRA cells. The donors were healthy, HIV-negative adults who had no recently reported acute infections or vaccinations. Every donor was a Caucasian adult residing in Nashville, Tennessee, USA. Blood was collected by leukapheresis, and PBMCs were isolated by Ficoll-Histopaque density gradient centrifugation and then cryopreserved in liquid nitrogen vapor phase. Analytical flow cytometry was used to check the purity and quantity of every magnetically sorted T cell population. Genomic DNA was isolated from each sorted fraction and quantified by UV absorbance on a Nanodrop 2000c.

Sequencing input: naive CD8+ T cells sorted from blood. This specimen's cell subset or site label, per the study, means: CD45RA+CCR7+. This chain joins TRBV27 to TRBJ1-6; 9 middle bases align to TRBD1. The clonotype was recovered from a man aged 18 to 30 in good health. Here is the DNA: TGTGCCAGCGGGACAGGGAATTCACCCCTCCACTTT. This gives the protein CASGTGNSPLHF.